Below are 2 T cell receptor beta chains sequenced from a single sample in a study of CD8+CD57+ T cells in acquired aplastic anemia. It was genomic DNA that served as the template for profiling TCR beta VDJ and CDR3. TCRdb reanalysed the reads using MiXCR and keeps one entry per CDR3 protein. The repertoire includes approximately 170,000 distinct CDR3 sequences, approximately 49% of them detected once, and approximately 15% sits in the top ten. Sequenced: sorted CD4+, CD8+, or CD8+CD57+ T cells (not recorded which) from PBMCs. These receptors came from a human donor in good health, serving as a control.

The chain employs TRBV7-9 and TRBJ1-1, with D uncertain. The CDR3 is made up of 18 amino acids. The V end was cut by 5 bases, the J end by 2 bases, with 24 bases between. Germline values: CDR1 SEHNR, CDR2 FQNEAQ (reference sequence). Written as DNA, the CDR3 is TGTGCCAGCAGCCCCACGTCGTCCTTCAGGTCGGGAAACACTGAAGCTTTCTTT. The encoded protein is CASSPTSSFRSGNTEAFF.

This clonotype was seen only once. The chain uses TRBV28 and TRBJ1-5; 9 bases line up with TRBD1. Germline V gene lookup returns CDR1 MDHEN and CDR2 SYDVKM. The CDR3 covers 17 residues. V lost 2 bases and J lost 0; bases outside the gene matches: 5. Here the CDR3 reads CASSLLGQGFSNQPQHF. CDR3 coding DNA: TGTGCCAGCAGTTTACTAGGACAGGGGTTTAGCAATCAGCCCCAGCATTTT.